The 10 T cell receptor beta chains in this list originate from one sample, sequenced in a study of T cells expressing NK-cell markers. TCRdb reprocessed the 5' RACE reads and stores each CDR3 protein as one record, lacking DNA. Across some 500,000 distinct CDR3 sequences, the top ten clones capture over 1.1% of the sample. Material: blood T cells: a sorted CD56 or NKG2C T cell subset, CD4+ or CD8+ T cells, or bulk PBMC T cells (not recorded which). The receptors shown here come from a woman aged 45-65 years in good health.

This rearrangement joins TRBV7-8 to TRBJ2-3; the TCRdb D gene call, TRBD2, has no DNA to confirm it. CDR1 and CDR2 from the germline V gene are SGHVS and FQNEAQ. The CDR3 contains 17 residues. The CDR3: CASSSGTSGRGADTQYF.

The rearrangement uses TRBV6-5 and TRBJ1-5; TCRdb outputs TRBD1, but without DNA this stays unchecked. Germline V CDR1 and CDR2: MNHEY, SVGAGI. The CDR3 totals 17 residues. CDR3 protein: CASNQGPINLGNQPQHF.

J is TRBJ2-1 and V is TRBV5-1; there is no DNA to check the TCRdb D call of TRBD1. Germline CDR1 reads SGHRS; CDR2 reads YFSETQ. This CDR3 contains 16 residues. The CDR3 protein is CASSKERDRGSNEQFF.

The gene calls are TRBV29-1 and TRBJ1-1; TCRdb returns TRBD1, unconfirmable since there is no DNA. The CDR3 runs 14 residues. In germline, CDR1 is SQVTM, CDR2 ANQGSEA. The CDR3 is CSVYTQMGAPEAFF.

This chain's CDR3 is CASSLETSGRETQYF. This chain links TRBV5-1 with TRBJ2-5; TCRdb picks TRBD2, but there is no DNA to check that call. From germline, CDR1 is SGHRS and CDR2 YFSETQ. The CDR3 extends over 15 amino acids.

The chain combines TRBV29-1 with TRBJ2-5; without DNA, the TCRdb call of TRBD1 cannot be checked. CDR3 length: 15 residues. Germline V gene lookup returns CDR1 SQVTM and CDR2 ANQGSEA. Here the CDR3 reads CSVYINRGQKETQYF. Full variable domain (missing parts from reference TRBV29-1 and TRBJ2-5): SAVISQKPSRDICQRGTSLTIQCQVDSQVTMMFWYRQQPGQSLTLIATANQGSEATYESGFVIDKFPISRPNLTFSTLTVSNMSPEDSSIYLCSVYINRGQKETQYFGPGTRLLVL.

The chain couples TRBV5-1 to TRBJ2-3. In germline, CDR1 is SGHRS, CDR2 YFSETQ. The CDR3 extends over 15 amino acids. The CDR3 sequence is CASSARIDYSDTQYF.

V is TRBV27 and J is TRBJ1-2. The CDR3 sequence is 17 residues long. CDR1 and CDR2 from the germline V gene are MNHEY and SMNVEV (reference sequence). The CDR3 reads CASSLEFRIGGPDGYTF.

The rearrangement links TRBV29-1 to TRBJ2-5; TCRdb designates TRBD1, a call that cannot be tested without DNA. There are 12 residues in the CDR3. Per the germline V gene, CDR1 is SQVTM and CDR2 is ANQGSEA. The CDR3: CSALDSEVAQYF.

The chain links TRBV5-1 to TRBJ2-1; TCRdb selects TRBD1, and the lack of DNA leaves this call unchecked. The CDR3 loop spans 17 amino acids. CDR1 and CDR2 from the germline V gene are SGHRS and YFSETQ. Here the CDR3 reads CASSFRPGQGEYNEQFF.